Listed here are 24 T cell receptor beta chains from one sample, sequenced in a study of T cell changes during pregnancy in multiple sclerosis. Some clones are missing from TCRdb's copy, which holds only in-frame ones; the method was immunoSEQ multiplex PCR. Found here are 90,000 to 120,000 clones, around 93% of them singletons; the top ten hold 0.9%. The sequences come from peripheral blood, collected before pregnancy. Receptor source: a female donor with multiple sclerosis, enrolled in a pregnancy study.

The chain links TRBV6-1 to TRBJ2-7, with D possibly TRBD1 on 5 matching bases. The germline V gene encodes CDR1 MNHNS and CDR2 SASEGT. The V end was cut by 4 bases, the J end by 4 bases, with 11 bases between. CDR3 length equals 13 residues. CDR3 in DNA: TGTGCCAGCAGTGGGTCAGGGTTGTACGAGCAGTACTTC. The encoded protein is CASSGSGLYEQYF.

The CDR3 here is CASSPSGRSTDTQYF. CDR3 DNA: TGTGCCAGCAGTCCTAGCGGGAGGAGCACAGATACGCAGTATTTT. The chain recombines TRBV2 with TRBJ2-3, with 11 bases aligning to TRBD2. The CDR3 runs 15 residues. V dropped 5 bases and J dropped 0; count of bases not matched to a gene: 1. The V gene's germline CDR1 is SNHLY and CDR2 FYNNEI.

V usage is TRBV4-3 and J usage is TRBJ2-7, with a weak D call TRBD1 (6 bases). CDR3 length equals 15 residues. The V gene lost 0 bases and the J gene lost 2 bases, with 11 bases spanning the gap. Germline V gives CDR1 LGHNA, CDR2 YSLEER. CDR3 loop: CASSQDRGGPYEQYF. The CDR3 region has the DNA TGCGCCAGCAGCCAAGATAGAGGGGGTCCCTACGAGCAGTACTTC.

The gene calls are TRBV15 and TRBJ1-1, with 8 bases matching TRBD1. Germline V lookup: CDR1 LNHNV, CDR2 YYDKDF (reference sequence). The J segment lost 1 base and the V segment lost 2 bases, leaving 6 bases of the junction unmatched. There are 16 residues in the CDR3. This CDR3 is CATSRTSGGRNTEAFF. The CDR3 DNA sequence: TGTGCCACCAGCAGAACTTCAGGGGGCCGGAACACTGAAGCTTTCTTT.

The V and J genes are TRBV7-2 and TRBJ1-5; 7 bases are shared with TRBD1. V lost 2 bases and J lost 7; bases outside the gene matches: 8. CDR3 size: 15 residues. Germline V gene lookup returns CDR1 SGHTA and CDR2 FQGNSA. In DNA, the CDR3 is TGTGCCAGCAGCTTATTGGGCAGGGGGAGGCAGCCCCAGCATTTT. Encoded protein: CASSLLGRGRQPQHF.

The genes are TRBV5-1 and TRBJ1-1, with D hard to call. The CDR3 has 13 residues. Germline assignment: CDR1 SGHRS and CDR2 YFSETQ. The V end lost 4 bases, the J end lost 4 bases, and 11 bases lay between the germline ends. The DNA for the CDR3 is TGCGCCAGCAGCCCAGAGGTGGGCACTGAAGCTTTCTTT. It yields the protein CASSPEVGTEAFF.

This chain's CDR3 is CVVKGTEPSMQGYTF. Written as DNA, the CDR3 is TGCGTCGTGAAGGGGACAGAACCTTCTATGCAGGGCTACACCTTC. The rearrangement uses TRBV29-1 and TRBJ1-2; 7 bases fit TRBD1. Germline CDR1 is SQVTM and CDR2 is ANQGSEA. This CDR3 has 15 amino acids.

The V and J genes are TRBV30 and TRBJ2-1, with 7 bases lining up with TRBD2. The CDR3 contains 12 residues. Germline V gene data show CDR1 as GTSNPN and CDR2 as SVGIG (reference sequence). J was trimmed by 10 bases and V by 0 bases; bases with no gene match: 3. CDR3 sequence (DNA): TGTGCCTGGAGTGTACTGGGGGGGGAGCAGTTCTTC. The encoded protein is CAWSVLGGEQFF.

The chain uses TRBV14 and TRBJ2-1; 11 bases agree with TRBD1. The germline V gene has CDR1 SGHDN and CDR2 FVKESK. This CDR3 is 15 amino acids long. The V gene end was trimmed by 4 bases and the J gene end by 4 bases; junction bases not matched to a gene: 3. CDR3 in amino acids: CASSPGTGGYNEQFF. The CDR3, as DNA: TGTGCCAGCAGCCCGGGGACAGGGGGATACAATGAGCAGTTCTTC.

A single count supports this clone. The DNA for the CDR3 is TGTGCCAGCAGCTTAGCAGAACTCGAGCAGTACTTC. Translating it yields CASSLAELEQYF. The chain joins TRBV7-2 to TRBJ2-7; D uncertain. Germline loops: CDR1 SGHTA, CDR2 FQGNSA. V lost 0 bases and J 6 bases, leaving 6 bases between the germline ends. CDR3 size: 12 residues.

The chain is built from TRBV6-5 and TRBJ2-1; 7 bases line up with TRBD2. In germline, CDR1 is MNHEY, CDR2 SVGAGI. V dropped 0 bases and J dropped 3; count of bases not matched to a gene: 5. The CDR3 extends over 16 amino acids. CDR3 protein: CASSYSLASGYNEQFF. Here the CDR3 DNA reads TGTGCCAGCAGTTACTCTTTGGCTAGCGGCTACAATGAGCAGTTCTTC.

The chain carries TRBV7-3 and TRBJ2-1; tentatively, D is TRBD2 (5 bases). Germline V gives CDR1 SGHTA, CDR2 FQGTGA. Trimming took off 0 bases at V and 10 bases at J, with 13 bases between the two ends. The length of the CDR3 is 14 residues. The CDR3 sequence: CASSLTPLAREQFF. CDR3 sequence (DNA): TGTGCCAGCAGCTTAACGCCCCTAGCACGCGAGCAGTTCTTC.

The genes are TRBV30 and TRBJ2-3; D ambiguous. The V gene's germline CDR1 is GTSNPN and CDR2 SVGIG (reference sequence). V dropped 3 bases and J dropped 2 bases, with 15 bases sitting between them. The CDR3 is 15 amino acids. CDR3 in DNA: TGTGCCTGGAGCAGTCTAGTCGCCCTCACAGATACGCAGTATTTT. Translated: CAWSSLVALTDTQYF.

Written as DNA, the CDR3 is TGTGCCAGCAGTGCGGGACAGGGGGCTACAAACACCGGGGAGCTGTTTTTT. Translation gives CASSAGQGATNTGELFF. The chain has TRBV27 and TRBJ2-2, with TRBD1 matching 12 bases. After removal of 5 bases from V and 2 bases from J, the junction contained 6 bases not matched to a gene. Germline V lookup: CDR1 MNHEY, CDR2 SMNVEV (reference sequence). The CDR3 totals 17 residues.

The V and J genes are TRBV27 and TRBJ2-2, with 8 bases aligning to TRBD1. The CDR3 is made up of 17 amino acids. V shed 5 bases, J shed 6 bases, and the junction held 14 bases outside the gene matches. From germline, CDR1 is MNHEY and CDR2 SMNVEV (reference sequence). CDR3 DNA sequence: TGTGCCAGCAGTCCCCGGACAGGGTATGGGGCGGCCGGGGAGCTGTTTTTT. Its translation: CASSPRTGYGAAGELFF.

CDR3 sequence: CASSFFGGGTEAFF. CDR3 in DNA: TGCGCCAGCAGCTTCTTCGGGGGTGGCACTGAAGCTTTCTTT. This rearrangement joins TRBV5-1 to TRBJ1-1; D perhaps matches TRBD1 (5 bases). Between the trimmed V and J ends, which lost 2 bases and 4 bases, there was a span of 12 bases. CDR3 size: 14 residues. Looked up from germline, CDR1 is SGHRS and CDR2 is YFSETQ.

The genes are TRBV27 and TRBJ1-5; D not certain. The CDR3 length is 18 residues. CDR1 and CDR2 (germline): MNHEY, SMNVEV (reference sequence). V lost 5 bases to trimming and J lost 3 bases, with 23 bases between them. CDR3 sequence: CASSTNRRGGKDNQPQHF. The CDR3 DNA reads as TGTGCCAGCAGTACCAACCGGCGAGGAGGTAAGGACAATCAGCCCCAGCATTTT.

The chain employs TRBV19 and TRBJ2-1, with TRBD2 identical over 10 bases. J lost 0 bases, V lost 4 bases, and 0 bases had no gene match. The CDR3 has 15 amino acids. Germline V CDR1 and CDR2: LNHDA, SQIVND (reference sequence). The CDR3 DNA reads TGTGCCAGTAGTACTAGCGGGAGCTCCTACAATGAGCAGTTCTTC. It codes for CASSTSGSSYNEQFF.

This clone was observed once. The identical CDR3 is also encoded by other nucleotide sequences in the sample. V is TRBV9 and J is TRBJ1-1; 7 nucleotides line up with TRBD1. Germline assignment: CDR1 SGDLS and CDR2 YYNGEE. The CDR3 has 13 amino acids. V lost 2 bases and J lost 5; bases outside the gene matches: 3. CDR3 in DNA: TGTGCCAGCAGCGTCACAGGGGTTACTGAAGCTTTCTTT. The encoded protein is CASSVTGVTEAFF. Drawing the rest from reference TRBV9 and TRBJ1-1, the complete variable domain is DSGVTQTPKHLITATGQRVTLRCSPRSGDLSVYWYQQSLDQGLQFLIQYYNGEERAKGNILERFSAQQFPDLHSELNLSSLELGDSALYFCASSVTGVTEAFFGQGTRLTVV.

This sequence joins TRBV4-2 and TRBJ2-1; 7 bases are shared with TRBD2. The CDR3 loop spans 17 amino acids. V trimming: 0 bases; J trimming: 7 bases; junction bases outside the gene matches: 12. Germline assignment: CDR1 LGHNA and CDR2 YNFKEQ. The CDR3 DNA is TGTGCCAGCAGCCAAGAAAGGGCGGGAGTTGGAGAAAATGAGCAGTTCTTC. This translates into CASSQERAGVGENEQFF.

The rearrangement links TRBV4-1 to TRBJ1-2; 8 bases fit TRBD1. The CDR3 extends over 15 amino acids. The germline V gene encodes CDR1 MGHRA and CDR2 YSYEKL. The J segment lost 4 bases and the V segment lost 2 bases, leaving 6 bases of the junction unmatched. CDR3 residues: CASSQTTGASYGYTF. In DNA form, the CDR3 reads TGCGCCAGCAGCCAAACGACAGGGGCGTCCTATGGCTACACCTTC.

This clone was picked up a small number of times. The V and J genes are TRBV11-2 and TRBJ2-2; a possible D gene is TRBD2 (5 bases). Germline CDR1 is SGHAT and CDR2 is FQNNGV. The V end lost 1 base, the J end lost 1 base, and 10 bases lay between the germline ends. The CDR3 runs to 16 residues. In nucleotides, the CDR3 is TGTGCCAGCAGCTTAGTCGGAGGATTGAACACCGGGGAGCTGTTTTTT. This codes for CASSLVGGLNTGELFF.

The rearrangement uses TRBV7-3 and TRBJ2-1, with a possible D match to TRBD2 (7 bases). Per germline, CDR1 SGHTA and CDR2 FQGTGA. The CDR3 contains 15 residues. V lost 5 bases and J lost 4, with 15 bases in between. The CDR3 spells CASSLEGGSYNEQFF. The CDR3 bases are TGTGCCAGCAGCCTCGAGGGGGGGTCTTACAATGAGCAGTTCTTC.

This clone was seen a few times. The CDR3 protein is CASRELAERALFF. CDR3 bases: TGTGCCAGCAGAGAACTAGCGGAGCGGGCGCTGTTCTTC. V and J are TRBV6-5 and TRBJ2-1; 8 nucleotides match TRBD2. CDR1 is MNHEY and CDR2 is SVGAGI in the germline V gene. The CDR3 has 13 residues. The V segment lost 6 bases and the J segment 15 bases; nucleotides outside the gene matches: 13.